The 13 T cell receptor beta chains in this list originate from one sample, sequenced in a study of tumor-infiltrating lymphocytes in primary liver carcinoma. With around 500 ng total RNA as template and a constant-region primer, TCR beta cDNA was made. Library construction for TCR beta comprised three nested multiplex PCR rounds performed with slightly modified ARM-PCR. The study ran its first two PCR rounds for approximately 10 cycles each, using TRBV1-TRBV30 forward primers and a C-beta reverse primer. In TCRdb, the multiplex PCR reads were re-called with MiXCR into one record per CDR3 protein. The top ten hold around 8.1% of the sample, which has under 150,000 distinct CDR3 sequences, 65% to 75% seen once. Joint extraction of RNA and DNA used roughly 19-33 mg of bulk tissue that was unsorted. Sequencing used tumor-adjacent normal liver tissue. These TCRs come from a woman in her fifties or sixties with primary liver carcinoma and hepatitis B virus infection.

Remarks on this clonotype: The junction departs from germline at one end; a sequencing error may be responsible. The V and J genes are TRBV5-6 and TRBJ2-7, with D perhaps TRBD2 (5 bases). Germline V gene lookup returns CDR1 SGHDT and CDR2 YYEEEE. The CDR3 is 15 amino acids. The CDR3 DNA is TGTGCCAGCAGCTCCCGGATAGAGGGCTCCTACGAGCAGTATTTC. It is translated as CASSSRIEGSYEQYF.

A single count supports this clonotype. This sequence joins TRBV12-3 or TRBV12-4 and TRBJ1-6; D not certain. Trimming stripped 5 bases from V and 4 bases from J, with 9 bases between. The CDR3 totals 14 residues. For the CDR3, the DNA is TGTGCCAGCAGTCAGGTGGCTTATAATTCACCCCTCCACTTT. Amino acids: CASSQVAYNSPLHF.

As regards this clonotype: One end of the junction varies from germline; a read error may be responsible. The chain couples TRBV4-1 to TRBJ2-7; possible D gene TRBD2, 6 bases. CDR1 MGHRA and CDR2 YSYEKL come from the germline V gene. The CDR3 length is 15 residues. CDR3 loop: CAGSQIGTSDYEQYF. CDR3 DNA sequence: TGCGCCGGCAGCCAAATTGGGACTTCGGATTATGAGCAGTACTTC.

This chain uses TRBV29-1 with TRBJ2-2, with D possibly TRBD2 on 6 matching bases. The CDR3 consists of 14 residues. The germline V gene has CDR1 SQVTM and CDR2 ANQGSEA. The V and J ends lost 6 bases and 6 bases respectively, with 17 bases between them. The CDR3 bases are TGCAGCGTCAACGCGGGAATGAGATCCGGGGAGCTGTTTTTT. Amino acids: CSVNAGMRSGELFF.

Comment on this clonotype: One junction end does not reproduce the germline sequence, and a read error may be involved. This sequence joins TRBV11-1 and TRBJ2-5; D assignment may be TRBD1 or TRBD2 (5 bases each). The CDR3 is 16 amino acids. CDR1 is SGHAT, CDR2 FQDESV, per germline (reference sequence). CDR3 in amino acids: CASSLEPGYLGETRYF. The CDR3 bases are TGTGCCAGCAGCCTAGAACCGGGGTACCTAGGGGAGACCCGGTACTTC.

In the case of this clonotype: No conserved phenylalanine or tryptophan ends this CDR3, so it is likely a read error. The DNA is omitted, as the CDR3 cannot be located on it reliably, and the CDR3 follows TCRdb's listing. The gene calls are TRBV11-2 and TRBJ2-7; TRBD2 is the table's D call, not checked against the DNA. CDR1 is SGHAT and CDR2 is FQNNGV in the germline V gene. A total of 12 residues make up the CDR3, ends included. CDR3 residues: CASSEWTSSLEY.

Points on this clonotype: A much larger clonotype is one base distant, so this may be a read error. The V and J genes are TRBV12-3 or TRBV12-4 and TRBJ2-1, with D maybe TRBD1 (6 bases). The CDR3 has 15 amino acids. V was shortened by 7 bases and J by 4 bases, with 17 bases between the two germline ends. CDR3 nucleotide sequence: TGTGCCAGCAAAGGGTGGGGGCAGAAGTACAATGAGCAGTTCTTC. Encoded protein: CASKGWGQKYNEQFF.

As for this clonotype: The CDR3 end shows no conserved phenylalanine or tryptophan, and so a read error is likely. This sequence joins TRBV29-1 and TRBJ1-5; D not resolved. Germline V gene lookup returns CDR1 SQVTM and CDR2 ANQGSEA. The CDR3 is 14 residues long. Deletions cut 4 bases from V and 0 bases from J, with 10 bases between. The CDR3 nucleotides read TGCAGCGTTGCCAGTGGGCCTAGCAATCAGCCCCAGCATTCT. This translates into CSVASGPSNQPQHS.

This clonotype was recorded once. The V and J genes are TRBV29-1 and TRBJ1-5; D not certain. The CDR3 loop spans 13 amino acids. The germline gives CDR1 SQVTM, CDR2 ANQGSEA. Trimming shortened V by 6 bases and J by 5 bases, and 14 bases separated the two germline ends. The DNA for the CDR3 is TGCAGCGTAGGGATAGGGCTACATCAGCCCCAGCATTTT. Amino acid sequence: CSVGIGLHQPQHF.

CDR3 sequence reads: CASGVSPRLSSYNEQFF. DNA for the CDR3: TGTGCTAGTGGTGTATCCCCCCGCCTTAGCTCCTACAATGAGCAGTTCTTC. The V call is TRBV12-5, the J call TRBJ2-1; D ambiguous. V lost 5 bases and J lost 0, with 17 bases in between. The length of the CDR3 is 17 residues. CDR1 LGHNT and CDR2 FRNRAP come from the germline V gene.

Note on this clonotype: Compared with germline, one end of the junction differs, possibly owing to a read error. The gene calls are TRBV11-2 and TRBJ2-7, with 9 nucleotides matching TRBD2. Germline V gene data show CDR1 as SGHAT and CDR2 as FQNNGV. CDR3 size: 15 residues. The CDR3 DNA follows: TGTGCCAACAGCTTAGATCGTAGCGGGAGTAACGAGCAGTACTTC. This encodes CANSLDRSGSNEQYF.

The V and J genes are TRBV6-2 or TRBV6-3 and TRBJ1-6; D is undetermined. V was shortened by 9 bases and J by 7 bases, with 19 bases between the two germline ends. CDR3 size: 15 residues. The germline gives CDR1 MNHEY, CDR2 SVGEGT. The CDR3 loop is CASSQWTQMNSPLHF. The DNA of the CDR3 is TGTGCCAGTAGCCAATGGACTCAAATGAATTCACCCCTCCACTTT.

This clonotype is medium-sized. V usage is TRBV7-8 and J usage is TRBJ2-6, with a possible D match to TRBD1 (5 bases). Trimming took 5 bases from V and 4 from J, leaving 18 bases between them. CDR3 size: 17 residues. Germline CDR1 is SGHVS and CDR2 is FQNEAQ. CDR3 DNA: TGTGCCAGCAGCATGGGTACACCAAGACAGGGGGCCAACGTCCTGACTTTC. It codes for CASSMGTPRQGANVLTF.